Below, one TCR beta chain is given with its context. This specimen belongs to a study of cytomegalovirus exposure and HLA in healthy donors. J lost 2 bases, V lost 3 bases, and 10 bases had no gene match. Germline loops: CDR1 LGHNA, CDR2 YNFKEQ. This CDR3 is built from 16 residues. This table comes from immunoSEQ multiplex PCR, and its TCRdb copy is limited to in-frame clones, with some not included. Here the sample spans 210,000 or so clones, around 88% being singletons. From the roughly 110-subject validation cohort, which was separate from the roughly 610-subject first cohort, the donors were drawn.

The receptor's source is a woman between 18 and 29 years old in good health and CMV-seronegative. This sequence joins TRBV4-2 and TRBJ2-7; 7 nucleotides line up with TRBD1. The sequencing sample was made of PBMCs. The CDR3 region has the DNA TGTGCCAGCAGCCAGGCCATTTCAGGGGGTCCCTACGAGCAGTACTTC. The encoded protein is CASSQAISGGPYEQYF.